These 5 T cell receptor beta chains came from one sample sequenced in a study of T cells expressing NK-cell markers. TCRdb re-analyzed the 5' RACE reads; it lists each CDR3 protein once, without DNA. The listing contains 350,000 to 450,000 distinct CDR3 sequences. The material sequenced was blood T cells: a sorted CD56 or NKG2C T cell subset, CD4+ or CD8+ T cells, or bulk PBMC T cells (not recorded which). These receptors were obtained from a man between 18 and 69 years old in good health.

This chain connects TRBV20-1 to TRBJ2-3; TCRdb calls TRBD2, which cannot be checked without DNA. Per germline, CDR1 DFQATT and CDR2 SNEGSKA (reference sequence). The CDR3 has 18 residues. The CDR3 here is CSATPLGLAYRSTDTQYF.

The V gene is TRBV7-2, the J gene TRBJ1-4. CDR1 is SGHTA, CDR2 FQGNSA, per germline. The CDR3 has 14 amino acids. The CDR3: CASSLLEGREKLFF.

The gene calls are TRBV20-1 and TRBJ1-1. The germline CDR1 and CDR2 sequences are DFQATT and SNEGSKA (reference sequence). The CDR3 has 12 residues. CDR3 protein: CSARELVAEAFF.

V is TRBV28 and J is TRBJ2-7; absent DNA, TCRdb's TRBD1 call cannot be checked. The CDR3 covers 14 residues. Germline values: CDR1 MDHEN, CDR2 SYDVKM. CDR3 region: CASTLGQGRSEQYF.

The chain joins TRBV20-1 to TRBJ1-5. The CDR3 extends over 13 amino acids. The germline V gene has CDR1 DFQATT and CDR2 SNEGSKA (reference sequence). CDR3 amino acids: CSASGDLDQPQHF.